The clone carrying this T cell receptor beta chain came up many times. Its cognate antigen is unknown. V shed 5 bases and J shed 2 bases, with 18 bases lying between them. This CDR3 has 15 residues. Germline V gives CDR1 DFQATT, CDR2 SNEGSKA (reference sequence). This record belongs to a study of neurological immune-mediated disorders. The overall study: About 90% of the 34 multiple sclerosis patients had relapsing-remitting disease; 3 had secondary progressive.

Stated time point: longitudinal time-point 2. MiXCR, applied by TCRdb to the 5' RACE reads, yields one record per CDR3 protein. The top ten clones hold roughly 8.6% of a sample with roughly 80,000 distinct CDR3 sequences, 5% to 6% of them seen once. Findings and caveats of the study: Multiple sclerosis patients had less TCR clonal expansion than even healthy controls, unlike HTLV-1-associated myelopathy.

Sequences were obtained from PBMCs. The genes are TRBV20-1 and TRBJ2-5; a possible D gene is TRBD2 (6 bases). This clonotype originated in a woman aged 60-75 years with multiple sclerosis. As DNA, the CDR3 is TGCAGTGCTCGGAGGGCATCAGGGATACAAGAGACCCAGTACTTC. It specifies CSARRASGIQETQYF.